Shown below are 3 T cell receptor beta chains from a single sample sequenced in a study of blood T cells in healthy people across ages. It was with a sample-barcoded 5' primer and a J-beta primer mix that a second PCR of roughly 7 to 12 cycles was run. TCRdb passed the 5' RACE reads through MiXCR, listing each CDR3 protein once. The sample has 1.5 million to 2 million distinct CDR3 sequences; about 50% are singletons. The sample taken for sequencing was blood. The source is a woman aged 35 to 49 in good health.

This clonotype was counted between two and nine times. The chain is built from TRBV2 and TRBJ1-2; TRBD1 matches at 8 bases. The CDR3 sequence is 13 residues long. Per the germline V gene, CDR1 is SNHLY and CDR2 is FYNNEI. V dropped 7 bases and J dropped 4; count of bases not matched to a gene: 5. The CDR3 DNA reads as TGTGCCAGCACTGGACAGGGTCCCTATGGCTACACCTTC. The encoded protein is CASTGQGPYGYTF.

This clonotype was counted a few times. V is TRBV6-6 and J is TRBJ2-5, with D tentatively TRBD2 (5 bases). Germline assignment: CDR1 MNHNY and CDR2 SVGAGI (reference sequence). The CDR3 runs 16 residues. V lost 7 bases, J lost 3 bases, and 21 bases lay in between. CDR3 DNA sequence: TGTGCCAGCACTAATACATGGGGAGCGGAAGAAGAGACCCAGTACTTC. It specifies CASTNTWGAEEETQYF.

V is TRBV6-5 and J is TRBJ1-4; the D is unclear. This CDR3 comprises 14 residues. Germline V gene sequence: CDR1 MNHEY, CDR2 SVGAGI. V lost 5 bases and J lost 8, with 15 bases in between. CDR3 coding DNA: TGTGCCAGCAGTGACGACCCTACGGGGGAAAAACTGTTTTTT. Its translation is CASSDDPTGEKLFF.